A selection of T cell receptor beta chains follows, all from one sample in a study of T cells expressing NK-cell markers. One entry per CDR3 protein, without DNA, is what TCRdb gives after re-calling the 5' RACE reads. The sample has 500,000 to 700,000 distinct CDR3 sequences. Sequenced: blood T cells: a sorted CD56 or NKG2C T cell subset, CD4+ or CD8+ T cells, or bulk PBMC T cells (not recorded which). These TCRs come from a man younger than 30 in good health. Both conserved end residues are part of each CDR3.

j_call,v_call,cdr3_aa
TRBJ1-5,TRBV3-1,CASSQGYGQPQHF
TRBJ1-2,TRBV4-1,CASSQVQDPYGYTF
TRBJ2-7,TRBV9,CASSGAGTSGSYEQYF
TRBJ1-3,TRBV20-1,CSAHDRGRSGNTIYF
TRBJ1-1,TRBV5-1,CASSSPSTGGNTEAFF
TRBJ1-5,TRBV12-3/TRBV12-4,CASAWGGGNQPQHF
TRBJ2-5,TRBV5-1,CASSLNRISGRGKETQYF
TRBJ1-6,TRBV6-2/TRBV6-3,CATWTVDRNSPLHF
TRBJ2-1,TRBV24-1,CATSDPTSGRGIRGNEQFF
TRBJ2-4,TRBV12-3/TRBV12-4,CASSPPGLAKNIQYF
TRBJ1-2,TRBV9,CASSNRAAGQGYTF
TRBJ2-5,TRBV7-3,CASSRTSGNQETQYF
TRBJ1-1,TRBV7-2,CASRQKMDRRNTEAFF
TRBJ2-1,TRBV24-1,CATSEDSGSHPYNEQFF
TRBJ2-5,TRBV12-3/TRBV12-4,CASTVWQQETQYF
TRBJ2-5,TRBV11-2,CASSLMVLAGVPETQYF
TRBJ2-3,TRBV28,CASRPTSGRAPDTQYF
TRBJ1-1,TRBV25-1,CASSGRGSILDTEAFF
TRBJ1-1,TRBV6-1,CASLGVNTEAFF
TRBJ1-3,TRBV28,CASSSGTDGNTIYF
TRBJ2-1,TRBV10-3,CAISEFQDYNEQFF
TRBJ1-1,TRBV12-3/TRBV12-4,CASNNGQGETEAFF
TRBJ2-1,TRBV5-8,CASSSGLAGASIVF
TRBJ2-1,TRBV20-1,CSAPVSGSHRGNEQFF
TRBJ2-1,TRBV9,CASSNVGSYNEQFF
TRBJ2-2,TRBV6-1,CASRDNRGTNTGELFF
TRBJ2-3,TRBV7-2,CASSLVASDTQYF
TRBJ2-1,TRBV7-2,CASSPRDYVQFF
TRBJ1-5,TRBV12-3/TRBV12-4,CASSYELAGQLSSNQPQHF